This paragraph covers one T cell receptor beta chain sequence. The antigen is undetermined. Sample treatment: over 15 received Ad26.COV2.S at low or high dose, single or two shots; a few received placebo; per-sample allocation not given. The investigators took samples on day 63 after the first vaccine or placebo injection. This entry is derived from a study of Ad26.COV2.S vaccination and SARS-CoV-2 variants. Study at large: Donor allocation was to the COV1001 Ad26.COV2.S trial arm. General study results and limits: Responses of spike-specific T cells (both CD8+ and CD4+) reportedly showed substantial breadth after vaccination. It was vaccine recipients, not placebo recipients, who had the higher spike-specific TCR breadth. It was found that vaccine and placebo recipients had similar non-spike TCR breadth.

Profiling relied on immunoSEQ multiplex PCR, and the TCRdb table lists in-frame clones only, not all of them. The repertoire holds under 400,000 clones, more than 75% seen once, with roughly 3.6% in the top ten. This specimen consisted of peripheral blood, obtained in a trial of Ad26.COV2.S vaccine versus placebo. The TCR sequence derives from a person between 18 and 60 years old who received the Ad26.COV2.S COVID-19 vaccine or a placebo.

In DNA form, the CDR3 reads TGTGCCAGCAGTGATCCTGGGGGTGCCTACGAGCAGTACTTC. Its translation: CASSDPGGAYEQYF. The chain is built from TRBV6-1 and TRBJ2-7; D possibly matches TRBD1 or TRBD2 (5 bases each). This CDR3 has 14 amino acids. Germline V gene data show CDR1 as MNHNS and CDR2 as SASEGT. V dropped 3 bases and J dropped 2 bases, with 11 bases sitting between them.